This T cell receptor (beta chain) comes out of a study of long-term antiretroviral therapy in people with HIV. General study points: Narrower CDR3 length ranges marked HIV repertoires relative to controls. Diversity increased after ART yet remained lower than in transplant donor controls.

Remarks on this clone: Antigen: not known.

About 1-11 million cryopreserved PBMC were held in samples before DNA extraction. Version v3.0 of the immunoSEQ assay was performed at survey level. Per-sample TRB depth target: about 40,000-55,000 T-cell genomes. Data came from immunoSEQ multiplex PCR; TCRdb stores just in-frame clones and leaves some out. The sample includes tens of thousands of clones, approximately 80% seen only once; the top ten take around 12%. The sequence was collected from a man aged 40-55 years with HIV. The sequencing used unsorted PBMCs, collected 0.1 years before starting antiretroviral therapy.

This CDR3 is CASSQVAAGQGADGYTF. CDR3 nucleotides: TGCGCCAGCAGCCAAGTCGCTGCGGGACAGGGGGCAGATGGCTACACCTTC. The rearrangement uses TRBV4-3 and TRBJ1-2; 12 positions match TRBD1. The CDR3 has 17 residues. Germline CDR1 reads LGHNA; CDR2 reads YSLEER. V gave up 1 base and J gave up 6 bases; unmatched junction bases: 9.